The T cell receptor (beta chain) described here comes from a study of blood T cell repertoires in COVID-19 (dated by TCRdb to about 2020). Broadly, across the study: Collaborator samples came from the United States, Italy and Spain and covered acute and convalescent phases of COVID-19. The prospective study material was composed of cDNA or gDNA derived from T cells, B-cell-depleted T cells, or PBMCs. Subjects who had been exposed to COVID-19, were actively infected with it, or had recovered from it provided the deeply sampled blood TCRbeta repertoires that made up the dataset. The repertoires were released in a freely available public database meant as a resource for research on the immune response to SARS-CoV-2. Samples came from the ongoing ImmuneRACE study (first 160 participants) plus 1,254 subjects from 6 global collaborators. Sample metadata almost always included a de-identified subject ID, COVID-19 status, age in years and sex. Where HLA class I and class II types were available, the types were taken from metadata supplied by the sample provider, not from assay-based typing.

Study-wide conclusions, independent of this receptor: The amount of clinical and demographic metadata varied by source and participant and was provided uncurated.

Whole blood was collected in K2EDTA tubes by collaborating institutions according to the institutions' own protocols. For TCRbeta analysis, collaborators shipped samples in one of three forms: frozen whole blood, isolated PBMCs, or DNA extracted from either of those sample types. The cysteine opens and the phenylalanine closes a CDR3 of 13 amino acids. The only DNA kept is the CDR3, 39 bases in frame from the first base. Trimming takes 4 bases off V and 8 bases off J; junction bases not matched to a gene: 7. The CDR1 and CDR2 encoded by the germline V gene are SGHDN and FVKESK. This clone came up a few times. No antigen is known for it. No much larger clone is present one base from it, and per-base qualities are unavailable. The immunoSEQ Assay, a bias-controlled multiplex PCR, was used to amplify TCRbeta CDR3 regions from genomic DNA. The authors processed their data as follows. The number of nucleated cells in each sample was estimated from the amplification of reference gene primers within the assay. To quantify the absolute abundance of each unique TCRbeta CDR3 rearrangement, sequence reads were collapsed and filtered. For each sample, productive Simpson clonality was calculated by taking the square root of Simpson's diversity index across productive rearrangements. Held by TCRdb, this immuneACCESS table contains in-frame sequences only and omits some clones. Under half of the omission traces to an unresolved V gene where checked; the cause of the rest is unknown. V and J calls and clone size come straight from that table; D and trimming were deduced from the DNA. The sample includes 78,000 or so clones, with about 80% observed a single time. The ten top clones hold more than 5% of the sample.

The receptor chain draws on TRBV14 and TRBJ1-2; TRBD1 aligns with 7 central bases. The source material was peripheral blood. The sequence derives from an older woman with acute or convalescent COVID-19. For the CDR3, the sequence is CASSRHRGGGYTF. In nucleotides, the sequence is TGTGCCAGCAGCCGACACAGGGGTGGCGGCTACACCTTC.